This T cell receptor beta chain was identified in a study of blood T cell repertoires in COVID-19. Study background: The United States, Italy and Spain provided the acute and convalescent COVID-19 samples. T cells, B-cell-depleted T cells, or PBMCs supplied cDNA or gDNA.

Germline V gene data show CDR1 as MNHEY and CDR2 as SMNVEV (reference sequence). J was trimmed by 4 bases and V by 5 bases; bases with no gene match: 6. This CDR3 spans 16 amino acids. In the source study's methods: The authors estimated nucleated cell counts from reference gene primer amplification. Repertoires were generated with immunoSEQ multiplex PCR, while TCRdb's copy carries only in-frame clones and drops some. That table gives V, J and clone size, and the DNA gave D and trimming. The table has tens of thousands of clones, approximately 82% seen once; the top ten hold less than 8%. The J gene is TRBJ2-3, the V gene TRBV27; 13 nucleotides match TRBD2. This TCR was sampled from a human donor in a cohort sampled during active COVID-19. Sequencing input: peripheral blood. DNA of the CDR3: TGTGCCAGCAGTCTCGGGACTAGCGGGATCCCAGATACGCAGTATTTT. Its protein product is CASSLGTSGIPDTQYF.